The 13 T cell receptor beta chains in this list originate from one sample, sequenced in a study of glioma-infiltrating T cells. Amplification of TCR alpha and beta CDR3 regions from RNA used iRepertoire nested multiplex PCR. TCRdb analysed the multiplex PCR reads with MiXCR anew, one entry per CDR3 protein. The table records a few thousand distinct CDR3 sequences, roughly 45% of them present only once. Input material: glioma tissue, nonneoplastic brain tissue, or PBMCs (not recorded which). The receptors were gathered from a human donor with low-grade glioma or glioblastoma, undergoing nonglioma brain surgery, or in good health (not recorded which).

Ten or more counts support this clonotype. This chain links TRBV9 with TRBJ1-6, with D possibly matching TRBD1 (5 bases). This CDR3 comprises 14 residues. Germline V lookup: CDR1 SGDLS, CDR2 YYNGEE. The V end was cut by 0 bases, the J end by 7 bases, with 8 bases between. In nucleotides, the CDR3 is TGTGCCAGCAGCGTAGGCAGGGCCAATTCACCCCTCCACTTT. Protein: CASSVGRANSPLHF.

This clonotype was counted many times. The chain couples TRBV7-9 to TRBJ2-3; 8 bases fit TRBD2. Germline assignment: CDR1 SEHNR and CDR2 FQNEAQ (reference sequence). The CDR3 sequence is 16 residues long. The junction had 11 bases not matched to a gene; V was cut back by 5 bases and J by 4 bases. The CDR3 region is CASSPLSGALPDTQYF. In DNA, the CDR3 is TGTGCCAGCAGCCCACTTAGCGGGGCCTTACCAGATACGCAGTATTTT.

The chain is built from TRBV6-1 and TRBJ2-3, with 11 bases that match TRBD2. CDR1 is MNHNS, CDR2 SASEGT, per germline. The CDR3 is 14 residues long. J was trimmed by 10 bases and V by 6 bases; bases with no gene match: 9. The CDR3 reads CASRLGTSGQPQYF. The CDR3 nucleotides are TGTGCCAGCAGACTTGGGACTAGCGGACAGCCGCAGTATTTT.

This clonotype came up many times. The V call is TRBV3-1, the J call TRBJ1-2, with D possibly being TRBD1 (6 bases). Germline V gene lookup returns CDR1 LGHDT and CDR2 YNNKEL (reference sequence). The CDR3 is 16 residues long. V lost 0 bases and J 4 bases, leaving 15 bases between the germline ends. CDR3 coding DNA: TGTGCCAGCAGCCAAGATAGCACTGGACAGATCTATGGCTACACCTTC. It translates to CASSQDSTGQIYGYTF.

In the case of this clonotype: At one boundary the junction diverges from the germline segment, which might be a read error. This rearrangement joins TRBV6-1 to TRBJ1-6; D remains unclear. CDR1 is MNHNS and CDR2 is SASEGT in the germline V gene. The CDR3 consists of 16 residues. The CDR3 DNA sequence: TGTGCCAGAAGTGTTCTAGCGGGAGGTTATAATTCACCCCTCCACTTT. This sequence encodes CARSVLAGGYNSPLHF.

This clonotype qualifies as medium-sized. The chain recombines TRBV7-2 with TRBJ1-2; no clear D gene. V was clipped by 1 base and J by 7 bases, with 4 bases between them. The germline V gene encodes CDR1 SGHTA and CDR2 FQGNSA. The CDR3 has 11 residues. CDR3 amino acids: CASSLGPGYTF. The CDR3 nucleotides are TGTGCCAGCAGCTTAGGCCCTGGCTACACCTTC.

This clonotype was seen many times. The chain employs TRBV4-2 and TRBJ1-2; the match to TRBD1 covers 7 bases. The trim removed 1 base at V and 8 bases at J, leaving 7 bases unmatched. This CDR3 spans 14 amino acids. Germline assignment: CDR1 LGHNA and CDR2 YNFKEQ. CDR3 in amino acids: CASSQGTGVVGYTF. The CDR3, as DNA: TGTGCCAGCAGCCAAGGTACAGGGGTTGTAGGCTACACCTTC.

This clonotype occurred many times. This chain uses TRBV7-3 with TRBJ2-3; D is ambiguous. V was pared by 4 bases and J by 2 bases, with 7 bases between. This CDR3 spans 13 amino acids. Germline V lookup: CDR1 SGHTA, CDR2 FQGTGA. CDR3 in DNA: TGTGCCAGCAGCTCCCGGGCCACAGATACGCAGTATTTT. Translated, it gives CASSSRATDTQYF.

This clonotype is termed medium-sized. The rearrangement joins TRBV20-1 to TRBJ1-3, with D uncertain. Trimming removed 6 bases at V and 2 bases at J, with 11 bases between. CDR1 DFQATT and CDR2 SNEGSKA come from the germline V gene (reference sequence). The CDR3 is 13 amino acids. CDR3 amino acids: CSAAGPPGNTIYF. Here the CDR3 DNA reads TGCAGTGCCGCTGGCCCCCCTGGAAACACCATATATTTT.

The V call is TRBV7-2, the J call TRBJ2-5; D unclear. V lost 6 bases and J lost 4, with 12 bases in between. This CDR3 spans 13 amino acids. Germline-derived CDR1 and CDR2 are SGHTA and FQGNSA. The CDR3 protein is CASSRGTPETQYF. In DNA, the CDR3 is TGTGCCAGCAGTCGCGGAACTCCAGAGACCCAGTACTTC.

This clonotype was seen many times. The chain couples TRBV7-9 to TRBJ1-2, with D tentatively TRBD1 (5 bases). V was clipped by 5 bases and J by 4 bases, with 17 bases between them. CDR1 is SEHNR, CDR2 FQNEAQ, per germline (reference sequence). The CDR3 covers 15 residues. CDR3 coding DNA: TGTGCCAGCAGCACCTACGCATCAGGGATCTATGGCTACACCTTC. Translating it yields CASSTYASGIYGYTF.

This clonotype was seen a few times. A read error may explain this, as a much larger clone is one base away. This chain uses TRBV10-2 with TRBJ2-3; 12 bases agree with TRBD2. This CDR3 has 14 residues. Germline V CDR1 and CDR2: WSHSY, SAAADI. CDR3 nucleotide sequence: TGTGCCGCGACTAGCGGGGGCCTCACAGATACGCAGTATTTT. Translation gives CAATSGGLTDTQYF.

This clonotype was seen just once. The chain carries TRBV27 and TRBJ2-1; D might be TRBD2 (6 bases). V shed 5 bases and J shed 6 bases, with 17 bases lying between them. This CDR3 is 15 amino acids long. CDR1 MNHEY and CDR2 SMNVEV come from the germline V gene (reference sequence). CDR3 protein: CASSLYPGTLNEQFF. The CDR3 DNA is TGTGCCAGCAGTCTCTATCCCGGGACTCTCAATGAGCAGTTCTTC.